Listed below are T cell receptor beta chains from one sample, sequenced in a study of T-cell memory formation after mild COVID-19. MiXCR, applied by TCRdb to the 5' RACE reads, yields one record per CDR3 protein. The sample includes 200,000 to 250,000 distinct CDR3 sequences, about 9.2% of them seen just once. Input material: PBMCs or a T cell subset sorted from them (not recorded which). All receptors derive from a man between 18 and 29 years old who had mild COVID-19 (a few samples of this study predate the infection). Cell type and time point are not known. CDR3s include the opening cysteine and the closing phenylalanine or tryptophan. The order of the fields is clone size, J gene, V gene, D gene, CDR3 protein, CDR3 DNA. D genes are given only for firm matches. The size field is filled for only some rows; it gives once, few, many or a size class.

abundance: -
j_gene: TRBJ2-2
v_gene: TRBV5-1
d_gene: -
CDR3aa: CASSSGLFTGELFF
CDR3nt: TGCGCCAGCAGCTCGGGACTCTTCACCGGGGAGCTGTTTTTT

abundance: many
j_gene: TRBJ1-1
v_gene: TRBV7-3
d_gene: -
CDR3aa: CASSLERATEAFF
CDR3nt: TGTGCCAGCAGCTTAGAGCGGGCCACTGAAGCTTTCTTT

abundance: few
j_gene: TRBJ2-7
v_gene: TRBV6-2/TRBV6-3
d_gene: -
CDR3aa: CASSYSQIPEQYF
CDR3nt: TGTGCCAGCAGTTACTCGCAGATCCCCGAGCAGTACTTC

abundance: many
j_gene: TRBJ2-5
v_gene: TRBV7-2
d_gene: TRBD2
CDR3aa: CASSPGGARETQYF
CDR3nt: TGTGCCAGCAGCCCGGGGGGGGCTAGAGAGACCCAGTACTTC

abundance: -
j_gene: TRBJ2-5
v_gene: TRBV29-1
d_gene: TRBD1
CDR3aa: CSVEADRGETQYF
CDR3nt: TGCAGCGTTGAAGCAGACAGGGGAGAGACCCAGTACTTC

abundance: -
j_gene: TRBJ2-3
v_gene: TRBV6-6
d_gene: -
CDR3aa: CASSYWDTQYF
CDR3nt: TGTGCCAGCAGTTACTGGGATACGCAGTATTTT

abundance: few
j_gene: TRBJ2-7
v_gene: TRBV18
d_gene: -
CDR3aa: CASSPGTGEQYF
CDR3nt: TGTGCCAGCTCGCCGGGTACAGGCGAGCAGTACTTC

abundance: -
j_gene: TRBJ1-5
v_gene: TRBV5-1
d_gene: -
CDR3aa: CASSVAGNQPQHF
CDR3nt: TGCGCCAGCAGTGTGGCAGGCAATCAGCCCCAGCATTTT

abundance: -
j_gene: TRBJ1-2
v_gene: TRBV4-1
d_gene: -
CDR3aa: CASSQEVAGYGYTF
CDR3nt: TGCGCCAGCAGCCAAGAAGTCGCCGGCTATGGCTACACCTTC

abundance: many
j_gene: TRBJ1-1
v_gene: TRBV10-3
d_gene: -
CDR3aa: CAISEGAGQTEAFF
CDR3nt: TGTGCCATCAGTGAGGGGGCCGGGCAGACTGAAGCTTTCTTT

abundance: many
j_gene: TRBJ2-5
v_gene: TRBV7-8
d_gene: -
CDR3aa: CASSLGGDQETQYF
CDR3nt: TGTGCCAGCAGCTTAGGGGGGGACCAAGAGACCCAGTACTTC

abundance: -
j_gene: TRBJ2-5
v_gene: TRBV12-3/TRBV12-4
d_gene: -
CDR3aa: CASRPPTSLETQYF
CDR3nt: TGTGCCAGCAGGCCCCCTACTAGTTTAGAGACCCAGTACTTC

abundance: few
j_gene: TRBJ2-1
v_gene: TRBV7-2
d_gene: TRBD2
CDR3aa: CASSRGGAGVANEQFF
CDR3nt: TGTGCCAGCAGCCGCGGCGGGGCGGGGGTGGCCAATGAGCAGTTCTTC

abundance: many
j_gene: TRBJ2-5
v_gene: TRBV7-2
d_gene: -
CDR3aa: CASRPTAVQETQYF
CDR3nt: TGTGCCAGCAGGCCAACTGCTGTGCAAGAGACCCAGTACTTC

abundance: many
j_gene: TRBJ1-5
v_gene: TRBV5-1
d_gene: -
CDR3aa: CASSFSGEVGQPQHF
CDR3nt: TGCGCCAGCAGCTTCTCAGGGGAGGTCGGACAGCCCCAGCATTTT

abundance: few
j_gene: TRBJ2-5
v_gene: TRBV6-5
d_gene: TRBD2
CDR3aa: CASSRAGRYQETQYF
CDR3nt: TGTGCCAGCAGCCGAGCGGGGCGGTACCAAGAGACCCAGTACTTC

abundance: many
j_gene: TRBJ1-1
v_gene: TRBV7-9
d_gene: -
CDR3aa: CASSRGLLNTEAFF
CDR3nt: TGTGCCAGCAGCCGCGGACTCCTAAACACTGAAGCTTTCTTT

abundance: -
j_gene: TRBJ1-1
v_gene: TRBV28
d_gene: -
CDR3aa: CASSLAAARAEAFF
CDR3nt: TGTGCCAGCAGTTTAGCGGCGGCTAGAGCTGAAGCTTTCTTT

abundance: many
j_gene: TRBJ2-2
v_gene: TRBV5-1
d_gene: TRBD1
CDR3aa: CASSLGQGHTGELFF
CDR3nt: TGCGCCAGCAGCTTGGGACAGGGGCACACCGGGGAGCTGTTTTTT

abundance: -
j_gene: TRBJ1-5
v_gene: TRBV6-5
d_gene: -
CDR3aa: CASTPRADQPQHF
CDR3nt: TGTGCCAGCACTCCTCGGGCCGATCAGCCCCAGCATTTT

abundance: many
j_gene: TRBJ1-1
v_gene: TRBV4-3
d_gene: TRBD1
CDR3aa: CASSHEFTQGARYTEAFF
CDR3nt: TGCGCCAGCAGCCACGAGTTCACGCAGGGGGCGAGGTACACTGAAGCTTTCTTT

abundance: many
j_gene: TRBJ2-5
v_gene: TRBV23-1
d_gene: -
CDR3aa: CASSHTGFFEETQYF
CDR3nt: TGCGCCAGCAGTCACACAGGGTTTTTCGAAGAGACCCAGTACTTC

abundance: -
j_gene: TRBJ1-2
v_gene: TRBV10-3
d_gene: -
CDR3aa: CAISDSYGYTF
CDR3nt: TGTGCCATCAGTGACAGCTATGGCTACACCTTC

abundance: -
j_gene: TRBJ1-2
v_gene: TRBV18
d_gene: -
CDR3aa: CASSPTIGQGSNYGYTF
CDR3nt: TGTGCCAGCTCACCTACGATCGGGCAGGGCTCCAACTATGGCTACACCTTC

abundance: medium-sized
j_gene: TRBJ2-7
v_gene: TRBV20-1
d_gene: TRBD1
CDR3aa: CSARPPNRGPEQYF
CDR3nt: TGCAGTGCTAGACCCCCTAACAGGGGTCCCGAGCAGTACTTC

abundance: -
j_gene: TRBJ2-6
v_gene: TRBV12-3/TRBV12-4
d_gene: -
CDR3aa: CASTLQQGGGDGANVLTF
CDR3nt: TGTGCCAGCACCCTCCAGCAGGGTGGGGGAGATGGGGCCAACGTCCTGACTTTC

abundance: few
j_gene: TRBJ1-3
v_gene: TRBV12-3/TRBV12-4
d_gene: -
CDR3aa: CASGHLSGNTIYF
CDR3nt: TGTGCCAGCGGACATCTCTCTGGAAACACCATATATTTT

abundance: -
j_gene: TRBJ2-2
v_gene: TRBV7-2
d_gene: TRBD2
CDR3aa: CASSLRLARNTGELFF
CDR3nt: TGTGCCAGCAGCCTAAGACTAGCGCGCAACACCGGGGAGCTGTTTTTT

abundance: few
j_gene: TRBJ1-2
v_gene: TRBV6-5
d_gene: -
CDR3aa: CASSYSRPNYGYTF
CDR3nt: TGTGCCAGCAGTTACAGTAGACCTAACTATGGCTACACCTTC

abundance: few
j_gene: TRBJ1-6
v_gene: TRBV30
d_gene: TRBD1
CDR3aa: CAWSPRDSWSPLHF
CDR3nt: TGTGCCTGGAGTCCGCGGGACAGCTGGTCACCCCTCCACTTT

abundance: -
j_gene: TRBJ2-2
v_gene: TRBV23-1
d_gene: -
CDR3aa: CASSQSGGQDHTGELFF
CDR3nt: TGCGCCAGCAGTCAATCGGGGGGGCAGGACCACACCGGGGAGCTGTTTTTT

abundance: few
j_gene: TRBJ2-4
v_gene: TRBV7-2
d_gene: -
CDR3aa: CASSLGVPAKNIQYF
CDR3nt: TGTGCCAGCAGCTTAGGGGTCCCGGCCAAAAACATTCAGTACTTC

abundance: many
j_gene: TRBJ2-5
v_gene: TRBV7-2
d_gene: -
CDR3aa: CASSSIQETQYF
CDR3nt: TGTGCCAGCAGCTCAATCCAAGAGACCCAGTACTTC

abundance: -
j_gene: TRBJ1-2
v_gene: TRBV18
d_gene: -
CDR3aa: CASSPIGTSTRGYTF
CDR3nt: TGTGCCAGCTCACCTATTGGGACATCGACGAGAGGCTACACCTTC

abundance: few
j_gene: TRBJ1-3
v_gene: TRBV6-5
d_gene: -
CDR3aa: CASSYSRRFSGNTIYF
CDR3nt: TGTGCCAGCAGTTACTCGAGAAGATTCTCTGGAAACACCATATATTTT

abundance: few
j_gene: TRBJ1-2
v_gene: TRBV4-3
d_gene: -
CDR3aa: CASSSTPGGKGNYGYTF
CDR3nt: TGCGCCAGCAGCTCAACACCCGGGGGAAAAGGCAACTATGGCTACACCTTC

abundance: many
j_gene: TRBJ1-6
v_gene: TRBV7-9
d_gene: TRBD1
CDR3aa: CASRSPATGSENSPLHF
CDR3nt: TGTGCCAGCAGATCTCCGGCGACAGGGTCGGAGAATTCACCCCTCCACTTT

abundance: many
j_gene: TRBJ1-6
v_gene: TRBV6-5
d_gene: -
CDR3aa: CASSYWAARSRYNSPLHF
CDR3nt: TGTGCCAGCAGTTATTGGGCCGCAAGGAGCCGATATAATTCACCCCTCCACTTT

abundance: -
j_gene: TRBJ1-5
v_gene: TRBV28
d_gene: -
CDR3aa: CASSFSVNQPQHF
CDR3nt: TGTGCCAGCAGTTTCTCAGTCAATCAGCCCCAGCATTTT

abundance: few
j_gene: TRBJ2-6
v_gene: TRBV6-5
d_gene: -
CDR3aa: CASSYSGTNSGANVLTF
CDR3nt: TGTGCCAGCAGTTACTCAGGGACGAACTCTGGGGCCAACGTCCTGACTTTC

abundance: many
j_gene: TRBJ2-1
v_gene: TRBV7-2
d_gene: -
CDR3aa: CASCQTYNEQFF
CDR3nt: TGTGCCAGCTGTCAGACCTACAATGAGCAGTTCTTC

abundance: -
j_gene: TRBJ2-5
v_gene: TRBV3-1
d_gene: -
CDR3aa: CASSARGHSPQETQYF
CDR3nt: TGTGCCAGCAGCGCCCGGGGACACTCTCCCCAAGAGACCCAGTACTTC

abundance: few
j_gene: TRBJ1-3
v_gene: TRBV18
d_gene: -
CDR3aa: CASSPSVTSGNTIYF
CDR3nt: TGTGCCAGCTCACCATCCGTTACCTCTGGAAACACCATATATTTT

abundance: few
j_gene: TRBJ2-5
v_gene: TRBV5-1
d_gene: TRBD2
CDR3aa: CASSRPSLAGVGETQYF
CDR3nt: TGCGCCAGCAGCCGACCTTCTCTAGCGGGGGTTGGAGAGACCCAGTACTTC

abundance: many
j_gene: TRBJ1-1
v_gene: TRBV12-3/TRBV12-4
d_gene: -
CDR3aa: CASSLSEVNTEAFF
CDR3nt: TGTGCCAGCAGTTTATCGGAAGTGAACACTGAAGCTTTCTTT

abundance: few
j_gene: TRBJ2-5
v_gene: TRBV9
d_gene: TRBD2
CDR3aa: CASSVGASGSQETQYF
CDR3nt: TGTGCCAGCAGCGTAGGCGCTAGCGGGTCACAAGAGACCCAGTACTTC

abundance: few
j_gene: TRBJ2-7
v_gene: TRBV7-2
d_gene: -
CDR3aa: CASSLSSLDSYEQYF
CDR3nt: TGTGCCAGCAGCTTAAGTAGCCTAGACTCCTACGAGCAGTACTTC

abundance: -
j_gene: TRBJ2-5
v_gene: TRBV3-1
d_gene: TRBD2
CDR3aa: CASSQGLLAGGWETQYF
CDR3nt: TGTGCCAGCAGCCAAGGCCTACTAGCGGGGGGTTGGGAGACCCAGTACTTC

abundance: few
j_gene: TRBJ2-6
v_gene: TRBV18
d_gene: -
CDR3aa: CASSPTVSGANVLTF
CDR3nt: TGTGCCAGCTCACCGACAGTCTCTGGGGCCAACGTCCTGACTTTC

abundance: many
j_gene: TRBJ2-1
v_gene: TRBV7-8
d_gene: -
CDR3aa: CASSTLLMGNEQFF
CDR3nt: TGTGCCAGCAGTACCCTACTCATGGGCAATGAGCAGTTCTTC

abundance: many
j_gene: TRBJ1-2
v_gene: TRBV20-1
d_gene: -
CDR3aa: CSARDGTSGGYTF
CDR3nt: TGCAGTGCTAGAGATGGGACATCGGGTGGCTACACCTTC

abundance: -
j_gene: TRBJ2-5
v_gene: TRBV12-3/TRBV12-4
d_gene: -
CDR3aa: CASSLAPGEETQYF
CDR3nt: TGTGCCAGCAGTTTAGCGCCGGGGGAAGAGACCCAGTACTTC

abundance: many
j_gene: TRBJ2-6
v_gene: TRBV5-1
d_gene: TRBD1
CDR3aa: CASSLGDRGTNVLTF
CDR3nt: TGCGCCAGCAGCTTGGGGGACAGGGGAACCAACGTCCTGACTTTC

abundance: -
j_gene: TRBJ1-6
v_gene: TRBV5-1
d_gene: TRBD1
CDR3aa: CASSRDRGGSPLHF
CDR3nt: TGCGCCAGCAGCAGGGACAGGGGGGGGTCACCCCTCCACTTT

abundance: -
j_gene: TRBJ2-5
v_gene: TRBV4-3
d_gene: -
CDR3aa: CASSQDSRSREETQYF
CDR3nt: TGCGCCAGCAGCCAAGATTCTCGATCCCGGGAAGAGACCCAGTACTTC

abundance: -
j_gene: TRBJ1-6
v_gene: TRBV5-1
d_gene: -
CDR3aa: CASSPGTENSPLHF
CDR3nt: TGCGCCAGCAGCCCTGGGACGGAGAATTCACCCCTCCACTTT